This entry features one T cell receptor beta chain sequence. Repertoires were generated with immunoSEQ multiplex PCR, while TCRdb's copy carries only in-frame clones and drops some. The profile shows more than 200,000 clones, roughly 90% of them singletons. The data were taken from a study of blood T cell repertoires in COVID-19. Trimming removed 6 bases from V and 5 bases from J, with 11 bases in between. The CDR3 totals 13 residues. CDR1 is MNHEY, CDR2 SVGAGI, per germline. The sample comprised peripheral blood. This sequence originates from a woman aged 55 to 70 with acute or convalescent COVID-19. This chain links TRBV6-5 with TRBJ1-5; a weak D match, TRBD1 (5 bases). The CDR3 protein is CASRLGEYQPQHF. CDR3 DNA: TGTGCCAGCAGGTTAGGGGAATATCAGCCCCAGCATTTT.